This entry lists 17 T cell receptor beta chains sequenced from one sample in a study of shared clonotypes between healthy human individuals. The data were produced by immunoSEQ multiplex PCR, yet TCRdb's version contains in-frame clones alone and is incomplete. The sample contains hundreds of thousands of clones, 76% of which appear only once. Sequencing input: PBMCs. These receptors all stem from a woman in her thirties or forties in good health. Some clones in this sample may be carry-over from other donors' samples.

Concerning this clone: The sample holds other DNA sequences that translate to the same CDR3. V is TRBV7-6 and J is TRBJ2-5; tentatively, D is TRBD1 or TRBD2 (5 bases each). This CDR3 region has 14 residues. V was trimmed by 3 bases and J by 1 base, leaving 9 bases between them. CDR1 is SGHVS, CDR2 FNYEAQ, per germline. The CDR3 bases are TGTGCCAGCAGCTTGGGGCTAGCCCAAGAGACCCAGTACTTC. This gives the protein CASSLGLAQETQYF.

The chain couples TRBV4-3 to TRBJ2-3; TRBD2 aligns across 8 bases. V shed 0 bases and J 1 base; nucleotides not matched to a gene: 3. The CDR3 has 16 residues. Germline V gene lookup returns CDR1 LGHNA and CDR2 YSLEER. This CDR3 is CASSQDGGLGTDTQYF. The DNA for the CDR3 is TGCGCCAGCAGCCAAGACGGGGGACTAGGCACAGATACGCAGTATTTT.

The gene calls are TRBV9 and TRBJ2-3; D gene uncertain. This CDR3 contains 13 residues. The ends were cut back, 5 bases at V and 3 bases at J, with 10 bases in the middle. Per the germline V gene, CDR1 is SGDLS and CDR2 is YYNGEE. CDR3: CASSEPDTDTQYF. CDR3 coding DNA: TGTGCCAGCAGTGAACCCGATACAGATACGCAGTATTTT.

A single count supports this clone. The V call is TRBV5-1, the J call TRBJ1-1; maybe TRBD1 (5 bases). The CDR3 contains 12 residues. From germline, CDR1 is SGHRS and CDR2 YFSETQ. V lost 4 bases and J 7 bases, leaving 11 bases between the germline ends. CDR3 sequence: CASSLGGFEAFF. In DNA, the CDR3 is TGCGCCAGCAGCCTTGGGGGGTTTGAAGCTTTCTTT.

V and J are TRBV9 and TRBJ1-1; D gene uncertain. The V gene lost 0 bases and the J gene lost 6 bases, with 15 bases spanning the gap. Germline V gives CDR1 SGDLS, CDR2 YYNGEE. The CDR3 spans 15 residues. In nucleotides, the CDR3 is TGTGCCAGCAGCGTAGCTTTCGGGGAAACTTCTGAAGCTTTCTTT. Protein: CASSVAFGETSEAFF. Looking up the rest from reference TRBV9 and TRBJ1-1 gives the full variable domain: DSGVTQTPKHLITATGQRVTLRCSPRSGDLSVYWYQQSLDQGLQFLIQYYNGEERAKGNILERFSAQQFPDLHSELNLSSLELGDSALYFCASSVAFGETSEAFFGQGTRLTVV.

V gene TRBV7-5 combines with J gene TRBJ2-7. TRBV7-5 is a known pseudogene. The CDR3 is made up of 15 amino acids. In nucleotides, the CDR3 is TGTGTCAGAAGAGGGTGGGTGAAGTCTTCCTACGAGCAGTACTTC. It is translated as CVRRGWVKSSYEQYF.

The chain couples TRBV7-8 to TRBJ1-5; 8 bases fit TRBD1. Trimming cost V 4 bases and J 6 bases; bases outside gene matches: 8. Germline CDR1 SGHVS, CDR2 FQNEAQ. This CDR3 contains 15 residues. This CDR3 reads CASSSGQGSFQPQHF. The CDR3 DNA follows: TGTGCCAGCAGCTCAGGACAGGGATCGTTTCAGCCCCAGCATTTT.

The J gene is TRBJ1-2, the V gene TRBV27; a weak D match, TRBD1 (5 bases). There are 12 residues in the CDR3. The germline V gene encodes CDR1 MNHEY and CDR2 SMNVEV (reference sequence). V was cut by 3 bases and J by 8 bases, with 10 bases left in between. The CDR3 coding sequence is TGTGCCAGCAGTTTTGCGGGGGGGGGCTACACCTTC. Protein: CASSFAGGGYTF.

The V and J genes are TRBV27 and TRBJ1-2; no clear D gene. Germline CDR1 reads MNHEY; CDR2 reads SMNVEV (reference sequence). Trimming removed 6 bases from V and 4 bases from J, with 15 bases in between. The CDR3 consists of 14 residues. The CDR3 bases are TGTGCCAGCAGCCCAAGGACGGAATCCTATGGCTACACCTTC. Its translation: CASSPRTESYGYTF.

This clone has only a few counts. The gene calls are TRBV11-2 and TRBJ2-1, with 15 bases aligning to TRBD2. Germline lookup yields CDR1 SGHAT and CDR2 FQNNGV. This CDR3 is 18 amino acids long. Trimming removed 5 bases from V and 1 base from J; junction bases left unmatched: 6. CDR3 nucleotides: TGTGCCAGCAGCCGCTCGGGACTAGCGGGAGGATCCTACAATGAGCAGTTCTTC. This translates into CASSRSGLAGGSYNEQFF.

The chain combines TRBV7-6 with TRBJ2-7; 13 bases line up with TRBD2. The CDR3 runs to 16 residues. J lost 2 bases, V lost 5 bases, and 6 bases had no gene match. The germline V gene encodes CDR1 SGHVS and CDR2 FNYEAQ. The DNA for the CDR3 is TGTGCCAGCAGCAGATCCGGGACTAGCGGGACCTACGAGCAGTACTTC. It codes for CASSRSGTSGTYEQYF.

The chain carries TRBV7-2 and TRBJ2-7; TRBD2 matches at 13 bases. Losses at the gene ends were 2 bases for V and 6 bases for J; bases not matched to a gene: 7. CDR3 length equals 16 residues. CDR1 and CDR2 (germline): SGHTA, FQGNSA. The CDR3: CASSLRLAGGRGEQYF. The CDR3 DNA is TGTGCCAGCAGCTTAAGACTAGCGGGAGGCAGGGGCGAGCAGTACTTC.

CDR3 in DNA: TGTGCCAGTAGTATAACGGGGTCAACTAATGAAAAACTGTTTTTT. This encodes CASSITGSTNEKLFF. The chain has TRBV19 and TRBJ1-4; no clear D gene. Germline V gene sequence: CDR1 LNHDA, CDR2 SQIVND (reference sequence). The CDR3 totals 15 residues. Trimming took 2 bases from V and 0 from J, leaving 7 bases between them.

V gene TRBV18 combines with J gene TRBJ1-1, with TRBD1 matching over 9 bases. The length of the CDR3 is 15 residues. Trimming took 5 bases from V and 3 from J; bases not matched to a gene: 7. In germline, CDR1 is KGHSH, CDR2 LQKENI. CDR3 in DNA: TGTGCCAGCTCAGTGACGGACAGGGGTGACACTGAAGCTTTCTTT. Residues: CASSVTDRGDTEAFF.

This chain joins TRBV18 and TRBJ2-1, with TRBD2 matching 9 bases. The germline V gene encodes CDR1 KGHSH and CDR2 LQKENI. CDR3 length equals 16 residues. The ends lost 1 base at V and 7 bases at J; junction bases unmatched: 8. The DNA of the CDR3 is TGTGCCAGCTCACCACTGCGGGAGGGCCCGGGGAATGAGCAGTTCTTC. It encodes CASSPLREGPGNEQFF. Variable domain in full (rest from reference TRBV18 and TRBJ2-1): NAGVMQNPRHLVRRRGQEARLRCSPMKGHSHVYWYRQLPEEGLKFMVYLQKENIIDESGMPKERFSAEFPKEGPSILRIQQVVRGDSAAYFCASSPLREGPGNEQFFGPGTRLTVL.

The chain has TRBV9 and TRBJ2-1; 9 nucleotides agree with TRBD2. The CDR3 contains 15 residues. CDR1 SGDLS and CDR2 YYNGEE come from the germline V gene. The V and J ends lost 0 bases and 8 bases, in that order; junction bases with no gene match: 6. This chain's CDR3 is CASSVEPSGTYEQFF. The CDR3 DNA is TGTGCCAGCAGCGTAGAGCCTAGCGGGACATATGAGCAGTTCTTC.

This clone has only one observation. The genes are TRBV7-3 and TRBJ2-1; 7 nucleotides align to TRBD1. Per the germline V gene, CDR1 is SGHTA and CDR2 is FQGTGA. Trimming at V came to 4 bases and at J to 2 bases, leaving 5 bases not matched to a gene. The CDR3 is made up of 15 amino acids. The CDR3 region has the DNA TGTGCCAGCAGCTACACAGGGGACCCCTACAATGAGCAGTTCTTC. Its protein product is CASSYTGDPYNEQFF.